Given below is one T cell receptor beta chain in context. Its antigen is unidentified. The sample belongs to a study of Tregs in tolerant kidney transplant recipients. Broader study findings: No direct test of biological reproducibility was done here. Activated donor B cell expansion appeared to reveal the most relevant donor-specific TCRbeta repertoire.

The protocol was immunoSEQ multiplex PCR, while the TCRdb copy is restricted to in-frame clones and leaves out a portion. This sample yields more than 95,000 clones, of which roughly nine tenths are seen a single time; roughly 0.63% belongs to the top ten. Germline values: CDR1 SGHRS, CDR2 YFSETQ. Trimming removed 4 bases from V and 4 bases from J, with 9 bases in between. This CDR3 spans 13 amino acids. The sequenced material came from CD4+ T cells from blood. The V call is TRBV5-1, the J call TRBJ2-1; no firm D call. The clonotype comes from a human donor in good health. As DNA, the CDR3 is TGCGCCAGCAGCCGGTTCGAGTACAATGAGCAGTTCTTC. Amino acid sequence: CASSRFEYNEQFF.